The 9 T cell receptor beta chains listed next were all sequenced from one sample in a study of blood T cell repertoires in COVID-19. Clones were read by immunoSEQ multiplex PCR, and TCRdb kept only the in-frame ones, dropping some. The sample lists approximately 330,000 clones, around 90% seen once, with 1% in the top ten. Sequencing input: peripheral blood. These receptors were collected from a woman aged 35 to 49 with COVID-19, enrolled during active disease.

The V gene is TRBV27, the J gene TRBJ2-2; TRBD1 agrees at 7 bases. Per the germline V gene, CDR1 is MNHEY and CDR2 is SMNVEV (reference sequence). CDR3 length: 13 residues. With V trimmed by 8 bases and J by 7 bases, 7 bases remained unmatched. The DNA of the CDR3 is TGTGCCAGCCGGCAGACAGGGAACGGGGAGCTGTTTTTT. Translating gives CASRQTGNGELFF.

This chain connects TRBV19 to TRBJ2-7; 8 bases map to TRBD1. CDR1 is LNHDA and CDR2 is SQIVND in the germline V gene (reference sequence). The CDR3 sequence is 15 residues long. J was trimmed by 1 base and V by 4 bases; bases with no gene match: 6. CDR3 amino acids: CASSRRTGPSYEQYF. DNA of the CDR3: TGTGCCAGTAGTAGAAGGACAGGGCCTTCCTACGAGCAGTACTTC.

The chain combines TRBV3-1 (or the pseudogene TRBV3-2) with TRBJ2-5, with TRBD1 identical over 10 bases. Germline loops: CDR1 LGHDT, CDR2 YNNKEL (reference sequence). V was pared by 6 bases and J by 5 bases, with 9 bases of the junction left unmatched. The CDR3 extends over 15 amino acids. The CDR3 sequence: CASRLIGDRGETQYF. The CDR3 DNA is TGTGCCAGCAGACTAATAGGGGACAGGGGTGAGACCCAGTACTTC.

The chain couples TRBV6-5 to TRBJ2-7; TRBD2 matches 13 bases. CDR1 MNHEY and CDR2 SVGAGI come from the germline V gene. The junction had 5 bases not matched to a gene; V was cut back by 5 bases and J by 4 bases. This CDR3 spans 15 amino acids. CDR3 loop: CASSLRTSGRYEQYF. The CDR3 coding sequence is TGTGCCAGCAGTCTCCGGACTAGCGGGAGATACGAGCAGTACTTC.

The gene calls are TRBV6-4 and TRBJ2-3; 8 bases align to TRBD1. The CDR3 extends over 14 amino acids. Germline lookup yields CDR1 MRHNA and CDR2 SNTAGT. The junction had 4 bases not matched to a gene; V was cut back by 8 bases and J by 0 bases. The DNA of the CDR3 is TGTGCCAGCTCAAGGACAGGGAGCACAGATACGCAGTATTTT. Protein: CASSRTGSTDTQYF.

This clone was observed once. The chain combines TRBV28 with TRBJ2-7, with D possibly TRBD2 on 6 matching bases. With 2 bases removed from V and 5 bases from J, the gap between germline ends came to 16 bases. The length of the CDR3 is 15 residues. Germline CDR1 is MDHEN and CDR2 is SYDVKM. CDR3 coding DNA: TGTGCCAGCAGTTTAGGGCGAGCGGGCGGCCACGAGCAGTACTTC. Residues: CASSLGRAGGHEQYF.

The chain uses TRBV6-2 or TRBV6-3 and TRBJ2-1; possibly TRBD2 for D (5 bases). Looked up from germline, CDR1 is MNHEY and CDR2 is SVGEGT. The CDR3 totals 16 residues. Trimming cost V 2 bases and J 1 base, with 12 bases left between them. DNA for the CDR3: TGTGCCAGCAGTTACCCCCTAGCCAGATCCTACAATGAGCAGTTCTTC. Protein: CASSYPLARSYNEQFF.

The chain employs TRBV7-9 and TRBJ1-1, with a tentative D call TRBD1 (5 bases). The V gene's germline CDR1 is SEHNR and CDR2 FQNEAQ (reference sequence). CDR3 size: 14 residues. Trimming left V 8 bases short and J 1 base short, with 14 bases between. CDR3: CASSKGQGNTEAFF. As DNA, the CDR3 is TGTGCCAGCTCGAAAGGGCAGGGGAACACTGAAGCTTTCTTT.

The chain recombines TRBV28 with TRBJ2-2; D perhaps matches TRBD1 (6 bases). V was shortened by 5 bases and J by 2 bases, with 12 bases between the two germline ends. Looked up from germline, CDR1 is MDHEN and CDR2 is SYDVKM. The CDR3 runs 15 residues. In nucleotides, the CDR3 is TGTGCCAGCAGTCCCCTAGGGACAAACACCGGGGAGCTGTTTTTT. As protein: CASSPLGTNTGELFF.